This TCR beta chain appears in the sequencing data of a study of vaccination and CD4 T cells after COVID-19. On this clonotype: Antigen specificity is unknown.

Noted treatment: roughly 11-day PBMC culture with coronavirus spike peptide pools or control peptides (ViraFEST assay). Those CD4+ T cells from the unexposed donor predate the COVID-19 pandemic (2011-2018). Germline V gene sequence: CDR1 DFQATT, CDR2 SNEGSKA (reference sequence). V was shortened by 3 bases and J by 5 bases, with 14 bases between the two germline ends. CDR3 length: 14 amino acids. General observations from the study: Only post-vaccination samples contained a median approximately 84% of the reactive clones in convalescent patients.

Oncomine TCR Beta short-read sequencing was applied to DNA from cultured CD4+ T cells. TCRdb re-called the PCR reads with MiXCR, one entry per CDR3 protein. This repertoire shows over 5,000 distinct CDR3 sequences, roughly 40% found once; its top ten account for 45% to 50%. The clonotype comes from a human donor in good health. This chain links TRBV20-1 with TRBJ1-5, with TRBD1 as a possible D gene (5 bases). The sequencing input was CD4+ T cells from blood, cultured in vitro. The CDR3: CSARGGGGDQPQHF. The CDR3, as DNA: TGCAGTGCTAGGGGGGGGGGTGGGGATCAGCCCCAGCATTTT.